Included here is one T cell receptor beta chain sequence, with context. The assay was immunoSEQ multiplex PCR, and TCRdb's table has in-frame clones only and misses some. The sample carries 150,000 or so clones, 83% recorded once. The sample originates from a study of blood T cell repertoires in COVID-19. The sequence came from a woman between 50 and 59 years old who had recovered from COVID-19. Material for sequencing was PBMCs or T cells enriched from blood (not recorded which).

The CDR3 nucleotides read TGTGCCAGCAGCTTTCAGGGGGCCACTGAAGCTTTCTTT. This gives the protein CASSFQGATEAFF. The chain employs TRBV7-3 and TRBJ1-1, with 8 bases lining up with TRBD1. The junction had 1 base not matched to a gene; V was cut back by 3 bases and J by 4 bases. The CDR3 runs 13 residues. Germline values: CDR1 SGHTA, CDR2 FQGTGA.